The rows below give T cell receptor beta chains drawn from one sample of a study of shared clonotypes between healthy human individuals. The assay was immunoSEQ multiplex PCR, and TCRdb's table has in-frame clones only and misses some. The table records roughly 1,000,000 clones, around 78% of them present only once. Sequencing input: memory CD4+ T cells from PBMCs. All receptors come from a man between 18 and 29 years old in good health. Some clones in this sample may be carry-over from other donors' samples. Both conserved end residues are part of each CDR3. Each record gives: CDR3 DNA, CDR3 protein, clone size, D gene, J gene, V gene. A D gene is named only where the DNA matches it firmly. Clone sizes are given selectively: once, few, many, or a class where the clone is expanded.

CDR3 DNA: TGCGCCAGCACCCGGGTTGGGGGAAATGAGCAGTTCTTC
CDR3 protein: CASTRVGGNEQFF
clone size: NA
D gene: NA
J gene: TRBJ2-1
V gene: TRBV5-1

CDR3 DNA: TGTGCCAGCAGTTTGCCCCTCCTAGCGGGGCACTCTGATGAGCAGTTCTTC
CDR3 protein: CASSLPLLAGHSDEQFF
clone size: NA
D gene: TRBD2
J gene: TRBJ2-1
V gene: TRBV28

CDR3 DNA: TGTGCCAGCAGCTCCTCGTGGGACAGGGGGCTCTACGAGCAGTACTTC
CDR3 protein: CASSSSWDRGLYEQYF
clone size: NA
D gene: TRBD1
J gene: TRBJ2-7
V gene: TRBV7-2

CDR3 DNA: TGTGCCACCAGCAGAGACAGGGGAGTAGGCACTGAAGCTTTCTTT
CDR3 protein: CATSRDRGVGTEAFF
clone size: NA
D gene: NA
J gene: TRBJ1-1
V gene: TRBV15

CDR3 DNA: TGTGCCACGCGCTCGACAGGGCGCTCCTACGAGCAGTACTTC
CDR3 protein: CATRSTGRSYEQYF
clone size: NA
D gene: TRBD1
J gene: TRBJ2-7
V gene: TRBV15

CDR3 DNA: TGCGCCAGCCGGACTAGCGGCCGTCCCTACGAGCAGTACTTC
CDR3 protein: CASRTSGRPYEQYF
clone size: NA
D gene: TRBD2
J gene: TRBJ2-7
V gene: TRBV5-1

CDR3 DNA: TGTGCCAGTAGATCCGGCAGGGGGGATGAAAAACTGTTTTTT
CDR3 protein: CASRSGRGDEKLFF
clone size: NA
D gene: TRBD1
J gene: TRBJ1-4
V gene: TRBV19

CDR3 DNA: TGTGCCAGCTCACTCCTCAGGGGGTCCTACAATGAGCAGTTCTTC
CDR3 protein: CASSLLRGSYNEQFF
clone size: NA
D gene: TRBD1
J gene: TRBJ2-1
V gene: TRBV18

CDR3 DNA: TGTGCCAGCTCACCTCGGACATCCGCCTACGAGCAGTACTTC
CDR3 protein: CASSPRTSAYEQYF
clone size: NA
D gene: NA
J gene: TRBJ2-7
V gene: TRBV18

CDR3 DNA: TGCAGCGTGGACGACAGGGGCCACGAATCTGGGGCCAACGTCCTGACTTTC
CDR3 protein: CSVDDRGHESGANVLTF
clone size: NA
D gene: TRBD1
J gene: TRBJ2-6
V gene: TRBV29-1

CDR3 DNA: TGTGCCAGCAGCCTCAGACGCGGGCCCCACGAGCAGTACTTC
CDR3 protein: CASSLRRGPHEQYF
clone size: NA
D gene: NA
J gene: TRBJ2-7
V gene: TRBV7-2

CDR3 DNA: TGTGCCAGCAGATCCGGGACAGGGGGGACCGGGGAGCTGTTTTTT
CDR3 protein: CASRSGTGGTGELFF
clone size: many
D gene: TRBD1
J gene: TRBJ2-2
V gene: TRBV2

CDR3 DNA: TGTGCCAGCAGCTTGTTCACCCGGGGCGCGGAGACCCAGTACTTC
CDR3 protein: CASSLFTRGAETQYF
clone size: NA
D gene: NA
J gene: TRBJ2-5
V gene: TRBV7-2

CDR3 DNA: TGTGCCAGCAGCGATACCGGGACAGGGGTCAATGAGCAGTTCTTC
CDR3 protein: CASSDTGTGVNEQFF
clone size: once
D gene: TRBD1
J gene: TRBJ2-1
V gene: TRBV7-6

CDR3 DNA: TGTGCCAGCAGGCCTCAGGGGCTCTACGAGCAGTACTTC
CDR3 protein: CASRPQGLYEQYF
clone size: few
D gene: NA
J gene: TRBJ2-7
V gene: TRBV28

CDR3 DNA: TGTGCCAGCAGACCCAGCCACAGAAATCCTCTACTGTTTTTT
CDR3 protein: CASRPSHRNPLLFF
clone size: few
D gene: NA
J gene: TRBJ1-4
V gene: TRBV28

CDR3 DNA: TGCGCCAGCAGCCAAAGGTCAGGGGTTGGGGCCAACGTCCTGACTTTC
CDR3 protein: CASSQRSGVGANVLTF
clone size: NA
D gene: NA
J gene: TRBJ2-6
V gene: TRBV5-1